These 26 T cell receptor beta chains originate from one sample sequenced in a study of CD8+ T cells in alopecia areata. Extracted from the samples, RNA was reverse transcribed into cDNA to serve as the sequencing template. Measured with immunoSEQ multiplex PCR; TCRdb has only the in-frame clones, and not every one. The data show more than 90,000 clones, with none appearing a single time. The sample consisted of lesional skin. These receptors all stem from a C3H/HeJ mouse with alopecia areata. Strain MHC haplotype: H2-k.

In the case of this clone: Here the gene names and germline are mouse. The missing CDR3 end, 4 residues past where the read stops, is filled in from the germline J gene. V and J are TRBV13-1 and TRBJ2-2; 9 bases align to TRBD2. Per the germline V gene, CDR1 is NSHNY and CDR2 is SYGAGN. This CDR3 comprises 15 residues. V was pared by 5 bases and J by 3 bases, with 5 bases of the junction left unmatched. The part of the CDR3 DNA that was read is TGTGCCAGCAGCCCCGACTGGGGGCACACCGGG. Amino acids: CASSPDWGHTG. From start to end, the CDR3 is CASSPDWGHTGQLYF.

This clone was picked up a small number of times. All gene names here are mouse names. Incomplete CDR3 DNA: TGTGCTAGCAGTAGAGCCGGGACAGTTTCCAACGAA. Encoded protein: CASSRAGTVSNE. The full CDR3 protein is CASSRAGTVSNERLFF. The chain links TRBV17 to TRBJ1-4, with 7 bases matching TRBD1. The CDR3 extends 4 residues past the end of the read, so its final part is completed from the germline J gene. Per the germline V gene, CDR1 is MNHDT and CDR2 is YYDKIL. The trim removed 1 base at V and 0 bases at J, leaving 2 bases unmatched. This CDR3 spans 16 amino acids.

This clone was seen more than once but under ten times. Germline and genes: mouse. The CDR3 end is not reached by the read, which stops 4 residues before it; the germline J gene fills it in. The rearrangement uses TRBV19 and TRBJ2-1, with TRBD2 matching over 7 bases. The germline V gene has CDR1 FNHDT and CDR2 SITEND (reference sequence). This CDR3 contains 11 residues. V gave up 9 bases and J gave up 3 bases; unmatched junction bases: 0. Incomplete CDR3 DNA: TGTGCCATGGGGGGCTATGCT. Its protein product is CAMGGYA. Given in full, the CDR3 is CAMGGYAEQFF.

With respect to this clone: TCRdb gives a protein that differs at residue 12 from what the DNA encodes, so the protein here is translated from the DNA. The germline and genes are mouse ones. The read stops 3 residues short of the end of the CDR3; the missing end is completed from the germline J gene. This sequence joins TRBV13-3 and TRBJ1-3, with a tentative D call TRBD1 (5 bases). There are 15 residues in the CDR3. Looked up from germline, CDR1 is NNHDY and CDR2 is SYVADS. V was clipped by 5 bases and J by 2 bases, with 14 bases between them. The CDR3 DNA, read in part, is TGTGCCAGCAGCCCCCTTCACAGGACTGGAAATACG. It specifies CASSPLHRTGNT. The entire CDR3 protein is CASSPLHRTGNTLYF.

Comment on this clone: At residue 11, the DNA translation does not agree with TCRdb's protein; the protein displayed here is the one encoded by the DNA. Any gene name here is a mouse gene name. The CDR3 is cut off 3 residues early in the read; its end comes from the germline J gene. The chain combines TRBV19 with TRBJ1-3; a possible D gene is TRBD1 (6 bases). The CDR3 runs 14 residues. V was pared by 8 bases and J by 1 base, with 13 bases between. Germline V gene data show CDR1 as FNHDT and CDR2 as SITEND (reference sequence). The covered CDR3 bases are TGTGCCAGTAGCCGGACAGTCTCTGGAAATACG. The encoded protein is CASSRTVSGNT. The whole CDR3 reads CASSRTVSGNTLYF.

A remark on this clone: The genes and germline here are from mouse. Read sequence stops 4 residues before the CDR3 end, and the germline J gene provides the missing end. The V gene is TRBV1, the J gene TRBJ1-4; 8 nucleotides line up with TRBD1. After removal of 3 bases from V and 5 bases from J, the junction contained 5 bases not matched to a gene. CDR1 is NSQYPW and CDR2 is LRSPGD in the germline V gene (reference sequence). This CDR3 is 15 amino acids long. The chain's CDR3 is CTCSARQGWNERLFF. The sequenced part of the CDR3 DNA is TGCACCTGCAGTGCCCGACAGGGGTGGAACGAA.

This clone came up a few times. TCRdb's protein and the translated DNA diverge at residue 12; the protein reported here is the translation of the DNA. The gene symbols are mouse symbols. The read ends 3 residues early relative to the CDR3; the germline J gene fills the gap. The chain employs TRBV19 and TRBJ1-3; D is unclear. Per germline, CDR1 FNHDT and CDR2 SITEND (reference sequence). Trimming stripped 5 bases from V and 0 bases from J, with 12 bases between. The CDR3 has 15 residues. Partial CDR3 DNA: TGTGCCAGCAGCCATACAGCAAATTCTGGAAATACG. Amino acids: CASSHTANSGNT. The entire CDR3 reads CASSHTANSGNTLYF.

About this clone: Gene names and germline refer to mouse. The covered CDR3 bases are TGTGCCAGCGGTGATTTCCGGGACTGGGGGTAT. Residues: CASGDFRDWGY. The complete CDR3 reads CASGDFRDWGYEQYF. J is TRBJ2-7 and V is TRBV13-2; TRBD2 matches 11 bases. Read coverage stops 4 residues before the CDR3 terminus; the germline J gene supplies the remainder. Germline V CDR1 and CDR2: NNHNN, SYGAGS (reference sequence). This CDR3 spans 15 amino acids.

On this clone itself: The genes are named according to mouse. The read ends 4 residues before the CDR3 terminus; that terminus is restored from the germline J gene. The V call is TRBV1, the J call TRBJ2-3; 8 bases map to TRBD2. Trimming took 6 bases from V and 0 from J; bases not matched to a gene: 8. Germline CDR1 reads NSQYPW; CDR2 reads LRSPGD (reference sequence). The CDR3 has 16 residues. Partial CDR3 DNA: TGCACCTGCAGGGAAACTGGGGGTCTTAGTGCAGAA. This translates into CTCRETGGLSAE. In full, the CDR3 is CTCRETGGLSAETLYF.

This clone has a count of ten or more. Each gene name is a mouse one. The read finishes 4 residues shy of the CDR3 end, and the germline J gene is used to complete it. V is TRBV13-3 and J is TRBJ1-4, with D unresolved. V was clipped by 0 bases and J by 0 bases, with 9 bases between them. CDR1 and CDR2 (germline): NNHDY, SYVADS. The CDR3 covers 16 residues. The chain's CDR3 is CASSDADIFSNERLFF. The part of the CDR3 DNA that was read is TGTGCCAGCAGTGATGCCGACATCTTTTCCAACGAA.

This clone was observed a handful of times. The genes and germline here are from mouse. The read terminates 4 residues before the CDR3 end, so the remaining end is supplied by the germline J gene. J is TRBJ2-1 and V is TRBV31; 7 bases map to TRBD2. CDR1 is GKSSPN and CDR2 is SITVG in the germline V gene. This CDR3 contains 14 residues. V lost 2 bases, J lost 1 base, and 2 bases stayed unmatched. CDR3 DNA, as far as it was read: TGTGCCTGGAGTGGGGGGGGGAACTATGCT. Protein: CAWSGGGNYA. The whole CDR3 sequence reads CAWSGGGNYAEQFF.

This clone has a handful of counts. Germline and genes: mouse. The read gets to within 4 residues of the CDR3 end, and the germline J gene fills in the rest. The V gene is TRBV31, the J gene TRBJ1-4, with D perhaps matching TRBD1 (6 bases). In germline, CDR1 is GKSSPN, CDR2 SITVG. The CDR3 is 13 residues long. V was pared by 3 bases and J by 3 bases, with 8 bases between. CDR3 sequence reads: CAWRQGPNERLFF. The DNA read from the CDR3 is TGTGCCTGGAGACAGGGTCCCAACGAA.

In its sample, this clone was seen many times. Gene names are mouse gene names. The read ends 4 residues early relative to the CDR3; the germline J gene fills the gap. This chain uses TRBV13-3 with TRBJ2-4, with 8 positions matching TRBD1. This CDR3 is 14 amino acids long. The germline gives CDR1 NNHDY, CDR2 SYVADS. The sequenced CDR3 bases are TGTGCCAGCAGTGGTTGGACAGGGAAAAAC. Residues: CASSGWTGKN. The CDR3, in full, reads CASSGWTGKNTLYF.

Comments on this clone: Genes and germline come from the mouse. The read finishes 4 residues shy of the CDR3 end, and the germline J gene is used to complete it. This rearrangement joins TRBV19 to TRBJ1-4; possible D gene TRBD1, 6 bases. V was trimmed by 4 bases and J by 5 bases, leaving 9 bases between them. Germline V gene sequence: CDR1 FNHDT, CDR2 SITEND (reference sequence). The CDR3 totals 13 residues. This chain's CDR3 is CASSSTGNERLFF. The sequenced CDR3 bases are TGTGCCAGCAGTTCAACAGGGAACGAA.

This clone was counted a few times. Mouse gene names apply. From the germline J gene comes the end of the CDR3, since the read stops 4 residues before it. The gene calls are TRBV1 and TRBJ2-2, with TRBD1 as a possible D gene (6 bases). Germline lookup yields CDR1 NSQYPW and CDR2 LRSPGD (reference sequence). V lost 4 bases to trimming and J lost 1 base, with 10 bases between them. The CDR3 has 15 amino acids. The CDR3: CTCSGYRENTGQLYF. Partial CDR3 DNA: TGCACCTGCAGTGGTTACAGGGAAAACACCGGG.

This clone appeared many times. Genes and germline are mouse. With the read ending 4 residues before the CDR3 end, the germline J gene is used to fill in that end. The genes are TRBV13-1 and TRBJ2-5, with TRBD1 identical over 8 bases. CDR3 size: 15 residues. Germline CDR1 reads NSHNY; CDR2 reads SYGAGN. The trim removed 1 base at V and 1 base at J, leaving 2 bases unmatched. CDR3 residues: CASSDPTGDQDTQYF. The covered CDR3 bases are TGTGCCAGCAGTGATCCGACAGGGGACCAAGAC.

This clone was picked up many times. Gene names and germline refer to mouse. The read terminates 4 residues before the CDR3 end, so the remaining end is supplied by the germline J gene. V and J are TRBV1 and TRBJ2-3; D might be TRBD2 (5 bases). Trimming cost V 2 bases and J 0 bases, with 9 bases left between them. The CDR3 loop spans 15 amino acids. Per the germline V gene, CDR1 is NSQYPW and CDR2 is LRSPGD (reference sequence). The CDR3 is CTCSAMGNSAETLYF. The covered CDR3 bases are TGCACCTGCAGTGCAATGGGGAATAGTGCAGAA.

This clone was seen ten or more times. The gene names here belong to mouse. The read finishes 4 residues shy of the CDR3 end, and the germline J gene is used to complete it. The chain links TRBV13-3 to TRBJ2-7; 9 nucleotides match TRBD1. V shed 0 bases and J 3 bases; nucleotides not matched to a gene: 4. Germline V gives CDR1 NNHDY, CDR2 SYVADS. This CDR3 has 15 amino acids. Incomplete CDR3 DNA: TGTGCCAGCAGTGATGCACAGGGGGCGATCTAT. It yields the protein CASSDAQGAIY. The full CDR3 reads CASSDAQGAIYEQYF.

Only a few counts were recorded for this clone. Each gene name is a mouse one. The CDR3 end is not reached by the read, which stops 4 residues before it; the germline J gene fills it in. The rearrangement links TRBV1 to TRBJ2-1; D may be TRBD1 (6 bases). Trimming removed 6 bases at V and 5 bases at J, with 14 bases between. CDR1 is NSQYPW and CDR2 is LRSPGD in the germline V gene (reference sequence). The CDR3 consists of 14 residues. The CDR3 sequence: CTCRAGTKNAEQFF. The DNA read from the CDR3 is TGCACCTGCAGAGCCGGGACAAAAAATGCT.

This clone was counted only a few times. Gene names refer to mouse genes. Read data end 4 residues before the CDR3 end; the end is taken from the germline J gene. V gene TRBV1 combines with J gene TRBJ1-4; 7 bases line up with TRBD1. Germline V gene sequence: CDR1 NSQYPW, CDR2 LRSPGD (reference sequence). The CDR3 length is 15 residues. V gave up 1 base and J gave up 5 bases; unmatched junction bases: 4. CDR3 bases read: TGCACCTGCAGTGCAGGGGGACAGCCTAACGAA. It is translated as CTCSAGGQPNE. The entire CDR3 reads CTCSAGGQPNERLFF.

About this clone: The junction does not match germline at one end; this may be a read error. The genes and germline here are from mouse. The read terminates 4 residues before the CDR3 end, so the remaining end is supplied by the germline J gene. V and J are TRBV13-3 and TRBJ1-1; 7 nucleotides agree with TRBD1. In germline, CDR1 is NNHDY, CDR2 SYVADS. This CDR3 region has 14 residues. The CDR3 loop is CASRTGQMNAEVFF. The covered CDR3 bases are TGTGCCAGCAGAACGGGACAGATGAACGCA.

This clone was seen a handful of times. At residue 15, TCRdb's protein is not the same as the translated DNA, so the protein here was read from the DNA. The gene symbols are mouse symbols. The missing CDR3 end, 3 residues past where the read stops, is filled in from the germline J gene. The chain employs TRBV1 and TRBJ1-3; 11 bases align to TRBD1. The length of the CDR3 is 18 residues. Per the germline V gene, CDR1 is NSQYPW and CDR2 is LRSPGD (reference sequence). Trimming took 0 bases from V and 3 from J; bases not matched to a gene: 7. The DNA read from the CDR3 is TGCACCTGCAGTGCAGATTGGAGGACAGGGGGCAGTGGAAATACG. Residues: CTCSADWRTGGSGNT. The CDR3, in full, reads CTCSADWRTGGSGNTLYF.

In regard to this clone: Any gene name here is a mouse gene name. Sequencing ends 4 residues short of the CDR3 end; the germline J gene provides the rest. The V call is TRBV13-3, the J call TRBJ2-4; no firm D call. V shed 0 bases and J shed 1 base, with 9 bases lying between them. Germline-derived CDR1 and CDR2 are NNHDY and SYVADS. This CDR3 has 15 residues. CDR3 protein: CASSDAQYRQNTLYF. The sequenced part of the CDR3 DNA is TGTGCCAGCAGTGATGCACAGTACCGTCAAAAC.

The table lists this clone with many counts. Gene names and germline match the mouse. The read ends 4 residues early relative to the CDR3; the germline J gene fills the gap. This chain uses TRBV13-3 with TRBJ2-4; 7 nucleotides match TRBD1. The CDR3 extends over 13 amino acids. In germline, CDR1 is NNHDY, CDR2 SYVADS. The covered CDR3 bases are TGTGCCAGCAGTGCCCGGGACAGAAAC. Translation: CASSARDRN. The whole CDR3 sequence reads CASSARDRNTLYF. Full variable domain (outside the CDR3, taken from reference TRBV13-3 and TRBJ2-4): EAAVTQSPRSKVAVTGGKVTLSCHQTNNHDYMYWYRQDTGHGLRLIHYSYVADSTEKGDIPDGYKASRPSQENFSLILELASLSQTAVYFCASSARDRNTLYFGAGTRLSVL.

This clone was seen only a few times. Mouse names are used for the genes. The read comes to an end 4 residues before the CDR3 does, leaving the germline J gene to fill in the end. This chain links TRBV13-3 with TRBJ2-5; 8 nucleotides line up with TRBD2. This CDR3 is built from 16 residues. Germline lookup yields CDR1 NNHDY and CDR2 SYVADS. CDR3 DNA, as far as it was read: TGTGCCAGCAGGCCTCCCCCGGGGGGGCTAGAAGAC. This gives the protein CASRPPPGGLED. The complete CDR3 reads CASRPPPGGLEDTQYF.

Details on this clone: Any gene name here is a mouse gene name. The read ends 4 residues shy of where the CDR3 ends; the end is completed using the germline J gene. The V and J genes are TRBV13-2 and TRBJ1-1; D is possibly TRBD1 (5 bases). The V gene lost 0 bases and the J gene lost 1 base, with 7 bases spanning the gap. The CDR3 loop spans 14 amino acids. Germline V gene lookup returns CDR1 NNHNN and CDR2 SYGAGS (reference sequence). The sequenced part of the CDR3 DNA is TGTGCCAGCGGTGATGCGAGGGGAAACACA. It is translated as CASGDARGNT. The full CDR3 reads CASGDARGNTEVFF.